The 5 T cell receptor delta chains presented below share a single source sample, sequenced in a study of gamma-delta T cells after stem cell transplantation. TCRdb re-called the RT-PCR reads through CATT. The table includes about 3,000 delta-chain clones, about 3% detected once. Sequencing input: gamma-delta T cells. The receptor source for this set is a human donor. It is not recorded whose cells these are; they may come from a transplant donor.

Remarks on this clone: The junction differs from germline at one of its ends, possibly a read error. The chain is built from TRDV2 and TRDJ1, with TRDD3 as a possible D gene (5 bases). This CDR3 is 17 amino acids long. CDR1 is GEAIGNYY and CDR2 is EKD in the germline V gene. The CDR3 sequence: CACDPLYGPLYTNKLIF. CDR3 sequence (DNA): TGTGCTTGTGACCCACTATACGGACCCTTATACACCAATAAACTCATCTTT.

This clone has just a few counts. TCRdb's listed protein matches a much larger clone and diverges from this DNA's translation at residue 4, likely through a read error; the protein shown comes from the DNA. The CDR3 coding sequence is TGTGCCTGTGGCACCGTGGGGGGGTCGTACACCGATAAACTCATCTTT. This codes for CACGTVGGSYTDKLIF. This sequence joins TRDV2 and TRDJ1, with D possibly TRDD3 on 6 matching bases. The CDR3 is 16 residues long. In germline, CDR1 is GEAIGNYY, CDR2 EKD.

This clone occurred a few times. One base separates it from a far larger clone, so it is likely a read error. V usage is TRDV2 and J usage is TRDJ1, with 11 bases lining up with TRDD3. CDR1 GEAIGNYY and CDR2 EKD come from the germline V gene. The CDR3 runs 17 residues. The CDR3 bases are TGTGCCTGTGGCACCGTGGATGGGGGATACGCGGCTGGTAAACTCATCTTT. Protein product: CACGTVDGGYAAGKLIF.

This clone has more than one count but fewer than ten. A far larger clone is one nucleotide away, so this likely arose from a read error. In the same sample, other DNA sequences code for this CDR3. J is TRDJ1 and V is TRDV1; 7 nucleotides match TRDD3. Trimming took 0 bases from V and 3 from J; bases not matched to a gene: 16. CDR1 and CDR2 (germline): TSWWSYY, QGS. This CDR3 is 19 amino acids long. The DNA for the CDR3 is TGTGCTCTTGGGGAACTTGGGAATTCTCCCCTGGGGGTCTCCGATAAACTCATCTTT. Amino acids: CALGELGNSPLGVSDKLIF.

This clone was observed at least ten times. This may stem from a read error, because a much larger clone lies one nucleotide away. The CDR3 coding sequence is TGTGCCTGTGACTGCGTTGGGGCCCACACCGATAAACTCATCTTT. It yields the protein CACDCVGAHTDKLIF. This chain links TRDV2 with TRDJ1; a possible D gene is TRDD3 (5 bases). This CDR3 contains 15 residues. Per germline, CDR1 GEAIGNYY and CDR2 EKD. The V end was cut by 3 bases, the J end by 0 bases, with 13 bases between.